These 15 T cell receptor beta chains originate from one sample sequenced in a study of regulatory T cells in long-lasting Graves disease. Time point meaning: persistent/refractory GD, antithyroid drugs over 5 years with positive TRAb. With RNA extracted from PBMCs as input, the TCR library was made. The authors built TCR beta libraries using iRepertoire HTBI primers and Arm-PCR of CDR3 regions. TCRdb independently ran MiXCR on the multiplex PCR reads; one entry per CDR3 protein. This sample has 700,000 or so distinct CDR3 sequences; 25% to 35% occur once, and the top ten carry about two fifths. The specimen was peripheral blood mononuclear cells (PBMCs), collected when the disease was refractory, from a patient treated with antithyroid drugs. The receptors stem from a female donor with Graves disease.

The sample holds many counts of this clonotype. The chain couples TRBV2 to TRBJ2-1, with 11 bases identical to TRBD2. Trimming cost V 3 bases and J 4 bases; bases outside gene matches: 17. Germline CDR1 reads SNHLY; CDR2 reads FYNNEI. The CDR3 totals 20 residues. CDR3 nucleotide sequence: TGTGCCAGCAGTGACATGTCAACTAGCGGGAGTGTTTCGGATTACAATGAGCAGTTCTTC. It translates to CASSDMSTSGSVSDYNEQFF. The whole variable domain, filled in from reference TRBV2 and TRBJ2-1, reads EPEVTQTPSHQVTQMGQEVILRCVPISNHLYFYWYRQILGQKVEFLVSFYNNEISEKSEIFDDQFSVERPDGSNFTLKIRSTKLEDSAMYFCASSDMSTSGSVSDYNEQFFGPGTRLTVL.

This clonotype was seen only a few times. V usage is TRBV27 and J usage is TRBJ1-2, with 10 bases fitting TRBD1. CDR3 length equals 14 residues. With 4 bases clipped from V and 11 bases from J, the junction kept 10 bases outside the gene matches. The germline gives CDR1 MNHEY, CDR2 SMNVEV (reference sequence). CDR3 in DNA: TGTGCCAGCAGTTCCCCGGGACAGGGGCGGTTTTACACCTTC. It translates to CASSSPGQGRFYTF.

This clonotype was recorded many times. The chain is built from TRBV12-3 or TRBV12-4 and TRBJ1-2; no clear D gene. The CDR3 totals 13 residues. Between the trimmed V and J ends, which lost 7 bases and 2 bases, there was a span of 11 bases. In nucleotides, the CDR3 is TGTGCCAGCAACCCTACCGGGAACTATGGCTACACCTTC. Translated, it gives CASNPTGNYGYTF.

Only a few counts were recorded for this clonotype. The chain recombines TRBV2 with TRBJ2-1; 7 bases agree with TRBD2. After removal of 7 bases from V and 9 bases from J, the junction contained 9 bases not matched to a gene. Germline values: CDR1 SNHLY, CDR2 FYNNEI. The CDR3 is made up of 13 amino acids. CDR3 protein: CASKGGSRSEQFF. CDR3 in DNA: TGTGCCAGCAAAGGCGGGAGTAGGAGTGAGCAGTTCTTC.

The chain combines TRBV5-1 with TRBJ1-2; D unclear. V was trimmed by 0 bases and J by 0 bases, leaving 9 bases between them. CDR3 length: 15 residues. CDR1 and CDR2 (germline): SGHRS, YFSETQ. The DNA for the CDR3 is TGCGCCAGCAGCTTGGAGATGTTCCCTAACTATGGCTACACCTTC. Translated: CASSLEMFPNYGYTF.

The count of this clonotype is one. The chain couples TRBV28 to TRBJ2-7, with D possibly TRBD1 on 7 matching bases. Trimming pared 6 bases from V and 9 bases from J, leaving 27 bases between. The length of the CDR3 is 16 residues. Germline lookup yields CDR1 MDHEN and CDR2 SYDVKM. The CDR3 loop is CASRRDGGTDLRGQYF. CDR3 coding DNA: TGTGCCAGCAGAAGAGATGGGGGGACAGACCTACGAGGGCAGTACTTC.

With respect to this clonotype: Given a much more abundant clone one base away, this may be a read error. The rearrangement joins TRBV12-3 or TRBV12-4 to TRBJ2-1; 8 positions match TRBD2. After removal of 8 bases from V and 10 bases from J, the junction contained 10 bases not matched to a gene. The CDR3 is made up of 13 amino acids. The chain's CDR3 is CASRAGVAYEQFF. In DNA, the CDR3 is TGTGCCAGCCGAGCGGGAGTGGCCTACGAGCAGTTCTTC.

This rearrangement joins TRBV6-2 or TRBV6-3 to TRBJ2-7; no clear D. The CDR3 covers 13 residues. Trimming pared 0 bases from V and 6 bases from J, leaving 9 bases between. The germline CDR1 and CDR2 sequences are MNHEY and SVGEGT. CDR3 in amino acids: CASSYSILAEQYF. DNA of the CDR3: TGTGCCAGCAGTTACTCGATCTTGGCCGAGCAGTACTTC.

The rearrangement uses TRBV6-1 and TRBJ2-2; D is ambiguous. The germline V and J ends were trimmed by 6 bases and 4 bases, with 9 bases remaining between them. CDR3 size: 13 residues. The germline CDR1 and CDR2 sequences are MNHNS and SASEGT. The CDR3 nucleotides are TGTGCCAGCAGACAGACCCTCACCGGGGAGCTGTTTTTT. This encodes CASRQTLTGELFF.

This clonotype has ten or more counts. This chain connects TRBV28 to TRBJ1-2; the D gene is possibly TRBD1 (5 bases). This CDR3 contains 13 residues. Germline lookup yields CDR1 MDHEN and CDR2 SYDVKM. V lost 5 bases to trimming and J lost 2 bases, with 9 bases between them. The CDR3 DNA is TGTGCCAGCAGTAACAGGCGAAACTATGGCTACACCTTC. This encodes CASSNRRNYGYTF.

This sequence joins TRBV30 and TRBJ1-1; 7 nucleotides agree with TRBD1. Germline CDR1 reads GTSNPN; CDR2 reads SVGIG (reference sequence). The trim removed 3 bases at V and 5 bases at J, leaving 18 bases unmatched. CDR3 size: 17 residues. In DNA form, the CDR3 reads TGTGCCTGGAGCAAAAGGACAGGCCCGGGGGTCGGGACTGAAGCTTTCTTT. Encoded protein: CAWSKRTGPGVGTEAFF.

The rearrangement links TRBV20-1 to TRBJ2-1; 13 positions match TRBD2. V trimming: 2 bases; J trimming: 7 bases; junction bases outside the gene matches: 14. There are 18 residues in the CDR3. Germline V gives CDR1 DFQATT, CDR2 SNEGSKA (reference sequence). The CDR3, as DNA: TGCAGTGCTAGACCCCCACGACTAGCGGGAGGAACGGGGAATGAGCAGTTCTTC. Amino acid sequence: CSARPPRLAGGTGNEQFF.

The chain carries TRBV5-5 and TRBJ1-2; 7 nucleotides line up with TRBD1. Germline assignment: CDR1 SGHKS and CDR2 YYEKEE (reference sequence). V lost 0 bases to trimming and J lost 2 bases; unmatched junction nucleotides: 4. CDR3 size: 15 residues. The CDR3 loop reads CASSLGQGYNYGYTF. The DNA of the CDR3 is TGTGCCAGCAGCTTGGGACAGGGATACAACTATGGCTACACCTTC.

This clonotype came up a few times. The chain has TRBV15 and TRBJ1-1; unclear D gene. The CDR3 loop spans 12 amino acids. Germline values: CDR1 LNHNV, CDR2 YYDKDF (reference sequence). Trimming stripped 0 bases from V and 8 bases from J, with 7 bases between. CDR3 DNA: TGTGCCACCAGCAGAGATCGCGCCGAAGCTTTCTTT. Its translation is CATSRDRAEAFF.

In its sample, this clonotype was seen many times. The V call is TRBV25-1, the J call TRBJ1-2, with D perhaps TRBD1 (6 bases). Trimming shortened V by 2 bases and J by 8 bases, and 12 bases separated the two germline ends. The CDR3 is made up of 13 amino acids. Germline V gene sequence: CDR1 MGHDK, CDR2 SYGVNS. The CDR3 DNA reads TGTGCCAGCAGTGAACTCGGACAGAAGGGCTACACCTTC. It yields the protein CASSELGQKGYTF.